Each of the 23 T cell receptor beta chains below was sequenced from the same sample in a study of shared T cell receptors in the human thymus. Produced via immunoSEQ multiplex PCR; TCRdb's table is partial and in-frame only. The sample carries approximately 660,000 clones, roughly 90% recorded once. This sample also belongs to another study, concerning human thymus T cells.

The sequenced sample was thymocytes. The receptors derive from a boy younger than two with a congenital heart defect.

On this clone: The sample contains more than one DNA sequence encoding this CDR3. The chain has TRBV20-1 and TRBJ2-5; no reliable D call. Looked up from germline, CDR1 is DFQATT and CDR2 is SNEGSKA (reference sequence). The CDR3 length is 10 residues. Trimming removed 5 bases from V and 1 base from J, with 2 bases in between. The CDR3 protein is CSALQETQYF. The CDR3 DNA sequence: TGCAGTGCTCTCCAAGAGACCCAGTACTTC.

V and J are TRBV4-3 and TRBJ2-5; 8 positions agree with TRBD2. The V and J ends lost 4 bases and 3 bases, in that order; junction bases with no gene match: 10. CDR3 size: 16 residues. Germline V CDR1 and CDR2: LGHNA, YSLEER. The DNA for the CDR3 is TGCGCCAGCAGCCCAACTAGCGGATTAGGGGAAGAGACCCAGTACTTC. Its translation: CASSPTSGLGEETQYF.

V gene TRBV19 combines with J gene TRBJ1-2; weak D call: TRBD1 (5 bases). There are 14 residues in the CDR3. Germline values: CDR1 LNHDA, CDR2 SQIVND (reference sequence). Trimming took off 5 bases at V and 6 bases at J, with 16 bases between the two ends. CDR3 nucleotides: TGTGCCAGTAGTCCCAGGGTACACTCGGATGGCTACACCTTC. Protein sequence: CASSPRVHSDGYTF.

This rearrangement joins TRBV4-3 to TRBJ2-5, with 7 nucleotides matching TRBD1. With 2 bases clipped from V and 0 bases from J, the junction kept 9 bases outside the gene matches. The germline V gene encodes CDR1 LGHNA and CDR2 YSLEER. This CDR3 has 17 residues. CDR3 residues: CASSQSGQDAYQETQYF. CDR3 DNA sequence: TGCGCCAGCAGCCAATCAGGACAGGACGCTTACCAAGAGACCCAGTACTTC.

The chain uses TRBV13 and TRBJ2-7; TRBD2 agrees at 7 bases. The CDR3 totals 16 residues. The junction had 14 bases not matched to a gene; V was cut back by 2 bases and J by 7 bases. Per germline, CDR1 PRHDT and CDR2 FYEKMQ (reference sequence). CDR3 in amino acids: CASSLRVWGGFGEQYF. The DNA for the CDR3 is TGTGCCAGCAGCTTACGGGTGTGGGGGGGGTTTGGAGAGCAGTACTTC.

This clone appeared a few times. The chain employs TRBV2 and TRBJ1-1; weak D call: TRBD1 (6 bases). Germline CDR1 reads SNHLY; CDR2 reads FYNNEI. CDR3 length: 15 residues. The V gene lost 7 bases and the J gene lost 1 base, with 16 bases spanning the gap. The DNA for the CDR3 is TGTGCCAGCACGACAGGACGGAAAGGGAACACTGAAGCTTTCTTT. It is translated as CASTTGRKGNTEAFF.

This chain connects TRBV30 to TRBJ2-7, with 7 bases identical to TRBD2. Germline V CDR1 and CDR2: GTSNPN, SVGIG (reference sequence). This CDR3 contains 16 residues. V was pared by 4 bases and J by 3 bases, with 15 bases of the junction left unmatched. CDR3 amino acids: CAWTGGPRRESYEQYF. As DNA, the CDR3 is TGTGCCTGGACGGGGGGTCCGAGGCGGGAGAGCTACGAGCAGTACTTC. Variable domain in full (rest from reference TRBV30 and TRBJ2-7): SQTIHQWPATLVQPVGSPLSLECTVEGTSNPNLYWYRQAAGRGLQLLFYSVGIGQISSEVPQNLSASRPQDRQFILSSKKLLLSDSGFYLCAWTGGPRRESYEQYFGPGTRLTVT.

CDR3 coding DNA: TGTGCCACCAGCAGAGTCGGCCGGGGACTAGCGACCACCGGGGAGCTGTTTTTT. This translates into CATSRVGRGLATTGELFF. The chain joins TRBV15 to TRBJ2-2; TRBD2 matches at 10 bases. With V trimmed by 1 base and J by 4 bases, 9 bases remained unmatched. This CDR3 comprises 18 residues. Germline loops: CDR1 LNHNV, CDR2 YYDKDF (reference sequence).

The V gene is TRBV28, the J gene TRBJ1-1; tentative D call: TRBD1 (5 bases). The CDR3 consists of 15 residues. Germline V CDR1 and CDR2: MDHEN, SYDVKM. V lost 3 bases, J lost 3 bases, and 14 bases lay in between. The CDR3 region is CASSFLGADDTEAFF. The CDR3 bases are TGTGCCAGCAGTTTTCTAGGGGCCGACGACACTGAAGCTTTCTTT.

This clone was seen a handful of times. The chain combines TRBV19 with TRBJ1-2; D is uncertain. The V and J ends lost 10 bases and 3 bases respectively, with 3 bases between them. The CDR3 consists of 9 residues. Per germline, CDR1 LNHDA and CDR2 SQIVND (reference sequence). The CDR3 sequence: CATYYGYTF. CDR3 bases: TGTGCCACCTACTATGGCTACACCTTC. Variable domain in full (rest from reference TRBV19 and TRBJ1-2): DGGITQSPKYLFRKEGQNVTLSCEQNLNHDAMYWYRQDPGQGLRLIYYSQIVNDFQKGDIAEGYSVSREKKESFPLTVTSAQKNPTAFYLCATYYGYTFGSGTRLTVV.

The V and J genes are TRBV19 and TRBJ2-1; no reliable D call. From germline, CDR1 is LNHDA and CDR2 SQIVND (reference sequence). The germline V and J ends were trimmed by 5 bases and 7 bases, with 15 bases remaining between them. The CDR3 is made up of 14 amino acids. The CDR3 protein is CASSLARQRNEQFF. DNA for the CDR3: TGTGCCAGTAGTCTGGCCAGACAACGGAATGAGCAGTTCTTC.

The chain employs TRBV6-6 and TRBJ1-4, with D perhaps matching TRBD1 (5 bases). This CDR3 has 12 amino acids. V was cut by 8 bases and J by 8 bases, with 12 bases left in between. Germline CDR1 is MNHNY and CDR2 is SVGAGI (reference sequence). The CDR3 sequence is CASYMRGEKLFF. The CDR3 DNA sequence: TGTGCCAGCTACATGCGGGGCGAAAAACTGTTTTTT.

The J gene is TRBJ2-2, the V gene TRBV19; no clear D. From germline, CDR1 is LNHDA and CDR2 SQIVND (reference sequence). The length of the CDR3 is 11 residues. V was pared by 4 bases and J by 7 bases, with 4 bases between. DNA for the CDR3: TGTGCCAGTAGTAAGAGCGGGGAGCTGTTTTTT. The encoded protein is CASSKSGELFF. The full variable domain, its missing parts supplied by reference TRBV19 and TRBJ2-2, is DGGITQSPKYLFRKEGQNVTLSCEQNLNHDAMYWYRQDPGQGLRLIYYSQIVNDFQKGDIAEGYSVSREKKESFPLTVTSAQKNPTAFYLCASSKSGELFFGEGSRLTVL.

This clone was picked up one time. The chain links TRBV7-9 to TRBJ1-2; maybe TRBD1 (6 bases). With 5 bases removed from V and 2 bases from J, the gap between germline ends came to 15 bases. CDR3 size: 15 residues. The germline V gene has CDR1 SEHNR and CDR2 FQNEAQ (reference sequence). CDR3 in DNA: TGTGCCAGCAGCCCGCGGCTCAGGGGAAACTATGGCTACACCTTC. Translated: CASSPRLRGNYGYTF.

The chain joins TRBV7-9 to TRBJ2-3; 8 bases are a match to TRBD2. The germline gives CDR1 SEHNR, CDR2 FQNEAQ (reference sequence). The CDR3 sequence is 14 residues long. V shed 6 bases and J 4 bases; nucleotides not matched to a gene: 6. CDR3 sequence (DNA): TGTGCCAGCAGGTCGGGACTAGTTGCAGATACGCAGTATTTT. Translated, it gives CASRSGLVADTQYF.

This rearrangement joins TRBV5-1 to TRBJ2-5, with TRBD1 identical over 7 bases. Germline-derived CDR1 and CDR2 are SGHRS and YFSETQ. This CDR3 is 14 amino acids long. J gave up 0 bases and V 2 bases, and 1 base lay outside the gene matches. The CDR3 loop is CASSFDRDQETQYF. CDR3 nucleotides: TGCGCCAGCAGCTTTGACAGGGACCAAGAGACCCAGTACTTC.

The chain has TRBV19 and TRBJ2-3; 11 nucleotides line up with TRBD2. Germline V gene data show CDR1 as LNHDA and CDR2 as SQIVND (reference sequence). The CDR3 sequence is 16 residues long. J gave up 0 bases and V 8 bases, and 7 bases lay outside the gene matches. CDR3 sequence reads: CASRVAGGRSTDTQYF. DNA of the CDR3: TGTGCCAGTCGCGTAGCGGGAGGGCGTAGCACAGATACGCAGTATTTT.

The rearrangement joins TRBV2 to TRBJ2-7; D possibly corresponds to TRBD1 (5 bases). V shed 5 bases and J shed 2 bases, with 25 bases lying between them. The germline V gene has CDR1 SNHLY and CDR2 FYNNEI. The CDR3 has 18 amino acids. CDR3 residues: CASSRPRQSVLDAYEQYF. CDR3 DNA: TGTGCCAGCAGTCGCCCGAGACAGAGCGTGTTAGACGCCTACGAGCAGTACTTC.

The chain recombines TRBV29-1 with TRBJ2-3; D possibly corresponds to TRBD2 (6 bases). Germline CDR1 SQVTM, CDR2 ANQGSEA. The CDR3 has 13 amino acids. The V end lost 8 bases, the J end lost 7 bases, and 19 bases lay between the germline ends. The CDR3 loop is CSFQPRDWHTQYF. In DNA form, the CDR3 reads TGCAGCTTCCAACCGAGGGACTGGCATACGCAGTATTTT.

The table lists this clone with a count of one. V and J are TRBV27 and TRBJ2-5; TRBD2 aligns across 10 bases. Germline CDR1 reads MNHEY; CDR2 reads SMNVEV (reference sequence). This CDR3 has 16 amino acids. The J segment lost 11 bases and the V segment lost 1 base, leaving 13 bases of the junction unmatched. CDR3 DNA sequence: TGTGCCAGCAGTTTATTCCCCGGGACTAGCGTGCTTAGGCAGTACTTC. It specifies CASSLFPGTSVLRQYF.

The J gene is TRBJ2-7, the V gene TRBV19; D unresolved. The length of the CDR3 is 13 residues. The V end lost 5 bases, the J end lost 2 bases, and 10 bases lay between the germline ends. Germline V CDR1 and CDR2: LNHDA, SQIVND (reference sequence). The CDR3 sequence is CASSPYPPYEQYF. CDR3 nucleotides: TGTGCCAGTAGTCCGTATCCCCCCTACGAGCAGTACTTC.

This clone was counted once. The V and J genes are TRBV25-1 and TRBJ2-1; D is uncertain. V lost 3 bases and J 0 bases, leaving 12 bases between the germline ends. Germline V lookup: CDR1 MGHDK, CDR2 SYGVNS. This CDR3 is 16 amino acids long. This CDR3 is CASSEIAESSYNEQFF. The CDR3 bases are TGTGCCAGCAGTGAGATAGCTGAAAGCTCCTACAATGAGCAGTTCTTC.

The chain links TRBV2 to TRBJ1-1; D not resolved. V was clipped by 4 bases and J by 3 bases, with 18 bases between them. CDR3 size: 16 residues. The germline V gene encodes CDR1 SNHLY and CDR2 FYNNEI. The CDR3 sequence: CASSGVTGSSDTEAFF. The CDR3 DNA sequence: TGTGCCAGCAGTGGTGTGACGGGTTCTTCGGACACTGAAGCTTTCTTT.